Detailed here is one T cell receptor (beta chain). This clonotype was recorded at least ten times. Its recognized antigen is unknown. Base-call qualities are not available, and no considerably larger clone is one nucleotide away. The entry originates in a study of response to subunit inactivated influenza vaccine listed by TCRdb under 2018. About the study as a whole: Deep quantitative T cell receptor repertoire profiling was used in the study to track responses to a trivalent subunit inactivated influenza vaccine.

Read against the paper, the sample's time point label means: 45 days after influenza vaccine administration. Results and caveats for the whole study, not just this receptor: The authors suggested that each seasonal influenza vaccination may recruit only a limited number of new T cells.

The protocol used for the library was RT-PCR. The sequencing machine was an Illumina HiSeq 2500. The public reads were reprocessed in TCRdb via fastp at Q25 and MiXCR, keeping in-frame beta chains. Here each entry gathers all rows of one CDR3 protein and keeps the most common genes and DNA. The sample contains roughly 460,000 distinct CDR3 sequences, approximately 11% of them found a single time. The ten largest account for 9.5% to 15% of the sample. The germline V gene (reference sequence) gives CDR1 as LNHNV and CDR2 as YYDKDF. V loses 0 bases, J loses 2 bases, and the germline ends lie 10 bases apart. Inclusive of the bounding cysteine and phenylalanine, the CDR3 is 15 residues long. CDR3 DNA only is kept here, 45 bases in frame from base 1.

This TCR was recovered from a man between 50 and 59 years old who received an inactivated influenza vaccine. Donor details come from another sample of the same person, matched by shared clones. The sample was PBMCs from blood, taken roughly 45 days after vaccination. The rearrangement joined TRBV15 to TRBJ2-5; the D gene assignment is ambiguous. The CDR3 loop reads CATSRDWKFQETQYF. At the DNA level, the sequence is TGTGCCACCAGCAGAGACTGGAAGTTTCAAGAGACCCAGTACTTC.